This passage covers 22 T cell receptor beta chains from one sample sequenced in a study of T cell repertoires and leukemia-associated antigens. TCRdb analysed the 5' RACE reads with MiXCR anew, one entry per CDR3 protein. The sample holds approximately 9,300 distinct CDR3 sequences; 43% are singletons and the top ten take around 61%. Their target antigens are unknown. The source material was CD3+ T cells sorted from blood and cultured. The source is a female donor in good health.

The CDR3 DNA follows: TGCAGCGTCATAGCTGGACAACAGGGCCCTCCCTACGAGCAGTACTTC. It is translated as CSVIAGQQGPPYEQYF. The rearrangement joins TRBV29-1 to TRBJ2-7, with D possibly being TRBD1 (6 bases). The CDR3 is 16 residues long. The germline V gene encodes CDR1 SQVTM and CDR2 ANQGSEA. V dropped 6 bases and J dropped 2 bases, with 23 bases sitting between them.

This sequence joins TRBV27 and TRBJ1-2; TRBD1 matches at 7 bases. V was pared by 10 bases and J by 5 bases, with 7 bases of the junction left unmatched. Germline CDR1 MNHEY, CDR2 SMNVEV (reference sequence). This CDR3 spans 12 amino acids. CDR3 protein: CATLTGLYGYTF. The CDR3 region has the DNA TGTGCCACCCTGACAGGGCTATATGGCTACACCTTC.

The rearrangement uses TRBV20-1 and TRBJ2-4, with D tentatively TRBD1 (5 bases). Trimming pared 4 bases from V and 7 bases from J, leaving 8 bases between. The CDR3 is made up of 11 amino acids. In germline, CDR1 is DFQATT, CDR2 SNEGSKA (reference sequence). DNA for the CDR3: TGCAGTGCTACCAAGGGGAACATTCAGTACTTC. Protein product: CSATKGNIQYF.

The sample holds many counts of this clonotype. The rearrangement joins TRBV28 to TRBJ2-2, with TRBD1 matching over 7 bases. With 4 bases clipped from V and 1 base from J, the junction kept 9 bases outside the gene matches. Germline assignment: CDR1 MDHEN and CDR2 SYDVKM. CDR3 length equals 17 residues. As DNA, the CDR3 is TGTGCCAGCAGTTCAAAACAGGGGACAAGGAACACCGGGGAGCTGTTTTTT. This encodes CASSSKQGTRNTGELFF.

This clonotype was detected many times. The rearrangement links TRBV5-6 to TRBJ2-7; D call uncertain. The CDR3 has 13 residues. Germline V gives CDR1 SGHDT, CDR2 YYEEEE. Trimming stripped 1 base from V and 1 base from J, with 6 bases between. This chain's CDR3 is CASSLWWSYEQYF. CDR3 nucleotides: TGTGCCAGCAGCTTGTGGTGGTCCTACGAGCAGTACTTC.

This rearrangement joins TRBV4-3 to TRBJ2-6, with D uncertain. V was pared by 0 bases and J by 2 bases, with 8 bases between. The germline V gene has CDR1 LGHNA and CDR2 YSLEER. The length of the CDR3 is 16 residues. Here the CDR3 reads CASSQDLGTGANVLTF. In nucleotides, the CDR3 is TGCGCCAGCAGCCAAGATCTGGGCACTGGGGCCAACGTCCTGACTTTC.

This clonotype was picked up one time. CDR3 DNA: TGTGCCAGCAGTCCTAGCGGGAGTATGTACACCGGGGAGCTGTTTTTT. Translating it yields CASSPSGSMYTGELFF. The chain is built from TRBV28 and TRBJ2-2; TRBD2 aligns across 10 bases. V shed 5 bases and J 3 bases; nucleotides not matched to a gene: 6. This CDR3 is built from 16 residues. Germline V lookup: CDR1 MDHEN, CDR2 SYDVKM.

The genes are TRBV10-3 and TRBJ2-3, with a weak D call TRBD1 (5 bases). Germline V gene data show CDR1 as ENHRY and CDR2 as SYGVKD. V lost 3 bases, J lost 4 bases, and 17 bases lay in between. The CDR3 length is 16 residues. CDR3 amino acids: CAISEASGFRADTQYF. As DNA, the CDR3 is TGTGCCATCAGTGAAGCGTCAGGGTTCAGGGCAGATACGCAGTATTTT.

This chain joins TRBV6-5 and TRBJ1-2, with 7 positions matching TRBD1. With V trimmed by 2 bases and J by 7 bases, 22 bases remained unmatched. The germline V gene encodes CDR1 MNHEY and CDR2 SVGAGI. CDR3 length equals 19 residues. The CDR3 protein is CASSYLHKVPGQDACGYTF. The CDR3 DNA reads TGTGCCAGCAGTTACCTCCATAAGGTTCCTGGACAGGACGCCTGTGGCTACACCTTC.

The V call is TRBV20-1, the J call TRBJ2-1; 12 nucleotides align to TRBD2. The V gene end was trimmed by 2 bases and the J gene end by 4 bases; junction bases not matched to a gene: 3. This CDR3 has 15 residues. Germline CDR1 is DFQATT and CDR2 is SNEGSKA (reference sequence). This chain's CDR3 is CSARTTSGSYNEQFF. The CDR3 DNA reads as TGCAGTGCTAGAACGACTAGCGGGAGTTACAATGAGCAGTTCTTC.

In its sample, this clonotype is medium-sized (0.01 to 0.1%). The chain links TRBV5-1 to TRBJ2-1, with TRBD2 matching over 14 bases. Germline CDR1 is SGHRS and CDR2 is YFSETQ. J lost 0 bases, V lost 4 bases, and 9 bases had no gene match. This CDR3 is built from 19 residues. The CDR3 loop reads CASSPGLAGDPYSYNEQFF. The CDR3 nucleotides are TGCGCCAGCAGCCCGGGACTAGCGGGAGACCCTTACTCCTACAATGAGCAGTTCTTC.

The chain joins TRBV7-3 to TRBJ2-2, with D uncertain. The germline CDR1 and CDR2 sequences are SGHTA and FQGTGA. V was cut by 4 bases and J by 6 bases, with 18 bases left in between. The CDR3 contains 16 residues. The CDR3 nucleotides read TGTGCCAGCAGCTCGTCTTCCGCGGTAAACGCCGGGGAGCTGTTTTTT. It is translated as CASSSSSAVNAGELFF.

The sample holds many counts of this clonotype. V is TRBV18 and J is TRBJ1-1; D is unclear. This CDR3 comprises 13 residues. V lost 2 bases and J 0 bases, leaving 4 bases between the germline ends. The germline CDR1 and CDR2 sequences are KGHSH and LQKENI. The CDR3 here is CASSPGMNTEAFF. The DNA for the CDR3 is TGTGCCAGCTCACCAGGGATGAACACTGAAGCTTTCTTT. The variable domain in full, completed from reference TRBV18 and TRBJ1-1, reads NAGVMQNPRHLVRRRGQEARLRCSPMKGHSHVYWYRQLPEEGLKFMVYLQKENIIDESGMPKERFSAEFPKEGPSILRIQQVVRGDSAAYFCASSPGMNTEAFFGQGTRLTVV.

This clonotype is medium-sized by share. The chain combines TRBV7-9 with TRBJ2-2; the D is unclear. Trimming took off 5 bases at V and 11 bases at J, with 9 bases between the two ends. From germline, CDR1 is SEHNR and CDR2 FQNEAQ (reference sequence). This CDR3 region has 11 residues. The CDR3: CASSTGPELFF. For the CDR3, the DNA is TGTGCCAGCAGCACCGGCCCTGAGCTGTTTTTT.

The chain has TRBV30 and TRBJ2-7; D gene uncertain. Trimming cost V 1 base and J 6 bases, with 7 bases left between them. This CDR3 has 11 residues. Germline V CDR1 and CDR2: GTSNPN, SVGIG (reference sequence). The CDR3 nucleotides are TGTGCCTGGAGTGGGGGTCTCGAGCAGTACTTC. It translates to CAWSGGLEQYF.

This clonotype was observed a single time. The rearrangement uses TRBV5-1 and TRBJ2-7; 8 bases are shared with TRBD1. This CDR3 is 15 amino acids long. V shed 3 bases, J shed 0 bases, and the junction held 5 bases outside the gene matches. From germline, CDR1 is SGHRS and CDR2 YFSETQ. The CDR3 region has the DNA TGCGCCAGCAGCTCCAGGGGGCACCTCTCCTACGAGCAGTACTTC. Amino acid sequence: CASSSRGHLSYEQYF.

Note on this clonotype: A read error may produce the germline difference seen at one junction end. The CDR3 DNA sequence: TGTGTCAGCAGTTTCGGGAGCCTCGATGAAGCTTTCTTC. Encoded protein: CVSSFGSLDEAFF. J is TRBJ1-1 and V is TRBV12-3 or TRBV12-4; D call uncertain. The CDR3 is 13 amino acids.

In this sample, this clonotype turned up a few times. The rearrangement uses TRBV15 and TRBJ2-1; D unclear. The V gene's germline CDR1 is LNHNV and CDR2 YYDKDF (reference sequence). The CDR3 extends over 14 amino acids. The V end lost 0 bases, the J end lost 4 bases, and 7 bases lay between the germline ends. CDR3 amino acids: CATSRDFLYNEQFF. DNA for the CDR3: TGTGCCACCAGCAGAGATTTCCTTTACAATGAGCAGTTCTTC.

The CDR3 DNA reads TGCAGTGCTGGCCCTAGCACAGATACGCAGTATTTT. It yields the protein CSAGPSTDTQYF. The V call is TRBV20-1, the J call TRBJ2-3; D is undetermined. This CDR3 has 12 residues. V shed 5 bases and J shed 0 bases, with 6 bases lying between them. Germline V gene lookup returns CDR1 DFQATT and CDR2 SNEGSKA (reference sequence).

By share, this clonotype counts as medium-sized (0.01 to 0.1%). V usage is TRBV20-1 and J usage is TRBJ2-7; 10 bases agree with TRBD2. Per germline, CDR1 DFQATT and CDR2 SNEGSKA (reference sequence). CDR3 length: 16 amino acids. Trimming removed 5 bases from V and 0 bases from J; junction bases left unmatched: 10. This CDR3 reads CSADDYPSGSSYEQYF. The CDR3 nucleotides are TGCAGTGCTGACGACTATCCTAGCGGGAGCTCCTACGAGCAGTACTTC.

The chain joins TRBV24-1 to TRBJ2-7, with TRBD2 matching 12 bases. CDR1 and CDR2 (germline): KGHDR, SFDVKD. Unmatched junction bases numbered 2, after V lost 4 bases and J lost 2 bases. This CDR3 region has 15 residues. CDR3 nucleotides: TGTGCCACCAGTGAAGGACTAGCGGGAACCTACGAGCAGTACTTC. This gives the protein CATSEGLAGTYEQYF.

This sequence joins TRBV20-1 and TRBJ2-5; maybe TRBD1 (5 bases). The CDR3 is 14 residues long. The V end was cut by 6 bases, the J end by 2 bases, with 16 bases between. The germline V gene encodes CDR1 DFQATT and CDR2 SNEGSKA (reference sequence). The CDR3 DNA sequence: TGCAGTGCGGCAAGACAGCGAACACAAGAGACCCAGTACTTC. This sequence encodes CSAARQRTQETQYF.